The source of this T cell receptor beta chain is a study of T-cell memory formation after mild COVID-19. Study-wide findings and caveats: Clones shrinking from day 15 to 85 showed even CD4/CD8 mixes; later expanders tilted CD4+. Whether day 37 second-wave clones are SARS-CoV-2-specific was not confirmed. Pre-infection memory contained some responding clones, which suggested that cross-reactive memory had joined.

5'RACE primed at constant segments yielded TCR alpha and TCR beta cDNA libraries bearing sample barcodes and UMIs. Each CDR3 protein is one row after TCRdb ran MiXCR on the 5' RACE reads. Among over 500,000 distinct CDR3 sequences listed, around 15% were seen once. Germline V gene sequence: CDR1 LGHNA, CDR2 YNFKEQ. The CDR3 runs to 18 residues. V was clipped by 1 base and J by 3 bases, with 21 bases between them. Comment on this clonotype: What it binds is not known.

Input material: PBMCs or a T cell subset sorted from them (not recorded which). The chain uses TRBV4-2 and TRBJ1-1; D gene uncertain. The TCR comes from an adult woman who had mild COVID-19 (a few samples of this study predate the infection). Cell type and time point are not known. The CDR3 DNA is TGTGCCAGCAGCCAAGCCGTCGTCGGGTCCCTCGGGGACACTGAAGCTTTCTTT. This codes for CASSQAVVGSLGDTEAFF.